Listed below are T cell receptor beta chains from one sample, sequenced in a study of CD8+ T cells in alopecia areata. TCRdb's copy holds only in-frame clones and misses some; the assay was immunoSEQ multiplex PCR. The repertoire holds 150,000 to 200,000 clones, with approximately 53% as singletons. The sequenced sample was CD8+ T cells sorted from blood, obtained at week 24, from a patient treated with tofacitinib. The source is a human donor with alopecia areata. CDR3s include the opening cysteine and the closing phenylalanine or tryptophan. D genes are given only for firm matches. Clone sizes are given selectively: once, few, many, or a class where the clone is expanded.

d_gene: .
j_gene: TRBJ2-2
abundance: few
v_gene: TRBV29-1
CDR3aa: CSVVLGHTGELFF
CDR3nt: TGCAGCGTTGTATTAGGTCACACCGGGGAGCTGTTTTTT

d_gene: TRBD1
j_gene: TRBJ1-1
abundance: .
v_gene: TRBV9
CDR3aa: CASSVGQGGNTEAFF
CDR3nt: TGTGCCAGCAGCGTAGGACAGGGGGGGAACACTGAAGCTTTCTTT

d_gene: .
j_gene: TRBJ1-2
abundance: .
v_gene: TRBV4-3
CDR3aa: CASSQGQGYSYTF
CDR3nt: TGCGCCAGCAGCCAAGGGCAGGGCTATAGCTACACCTTC

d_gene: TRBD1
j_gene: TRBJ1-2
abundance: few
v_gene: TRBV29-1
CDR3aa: CSTKQGAGYGYTF
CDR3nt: TGCAGCACCAAACAGGGGGCCGGCTATGGCTACACCTTC

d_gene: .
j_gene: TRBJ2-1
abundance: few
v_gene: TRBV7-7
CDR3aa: CASSLEYGEGGNEQFF
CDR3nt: TGTGCCAGCAGCTTAGAATACGGGGAGGGGGGCAATGAGCAGTTCTTC

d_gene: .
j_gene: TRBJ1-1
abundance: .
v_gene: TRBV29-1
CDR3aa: CSVHDGRVAFF
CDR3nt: TGCAGCGTTCATGACGGGAGGGTGGCTTTCTTT

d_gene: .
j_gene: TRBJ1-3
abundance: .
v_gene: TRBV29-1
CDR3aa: CSVDDGTNTIYF
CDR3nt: TGCAGCGTTGACGACGGGACGAACACCATATATTTT

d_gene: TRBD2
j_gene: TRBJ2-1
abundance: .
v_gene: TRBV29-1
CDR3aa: CSVEVAGGRRNEQFF
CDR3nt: TGCAGCGTTGAAGTAGCGGGGGGCCGGCGAAATGAGCAGTTCTTC

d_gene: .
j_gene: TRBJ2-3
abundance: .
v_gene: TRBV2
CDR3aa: CASSDGASSTDTQYF
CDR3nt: TGTGCCAGCAGTGATGGCGCTTCTAGCACAGATACGCAGTATTTT

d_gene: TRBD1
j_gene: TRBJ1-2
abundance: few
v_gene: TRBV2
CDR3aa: CASRDRSNYGYTF
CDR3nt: TGTGCCAGCAGGGACAGGAGCAACTATGGCTACACCTTC

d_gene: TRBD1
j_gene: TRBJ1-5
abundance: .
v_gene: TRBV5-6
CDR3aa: CASSSLVGQGVNQPQHF
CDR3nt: TGTGCCAGCAGCTCTTTAGTGGGACAGGGAGTGAATCAGCCCCAGCATTTT

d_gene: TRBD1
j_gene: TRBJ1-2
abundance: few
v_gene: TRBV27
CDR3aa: CASSQTGESYGYTF
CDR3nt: TGTGCCAGCAGTCAAACAGGGGAGAGCTATGGCTACACCTTC

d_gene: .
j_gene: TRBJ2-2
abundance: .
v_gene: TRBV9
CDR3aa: CASRGNTGELFF
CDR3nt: TGTGCCAGCAGGGGGAACACCGGGGAGCTGTTTTTT

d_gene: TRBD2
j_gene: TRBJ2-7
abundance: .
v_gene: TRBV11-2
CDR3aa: CASSPPSRAGFEQYF
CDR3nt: TGTGCCAGCAGCCCCCCCTCTAGAGCGGGGTTTGAGCAGTACTTC

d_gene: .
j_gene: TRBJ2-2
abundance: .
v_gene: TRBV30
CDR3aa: CAIRGGAGELFF
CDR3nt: TGTGCCATTAGGGGGGGGGCCGGGGAGCTGTTTTTT

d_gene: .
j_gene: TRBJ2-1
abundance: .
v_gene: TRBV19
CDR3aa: CASRPETGLNEQFF
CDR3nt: TGTGCCAGTAGACCTGAAACAGGGCTCAATGAGCAGTTCTTC

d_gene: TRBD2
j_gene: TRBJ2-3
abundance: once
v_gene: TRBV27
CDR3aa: CASSHGLAGNIGDTQYF
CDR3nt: TGTGCCAGCAGTCACGGACTAGCGGGGAACATAGGAGATACGCAGTATTTT

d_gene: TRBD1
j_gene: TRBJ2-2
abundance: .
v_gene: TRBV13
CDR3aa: CASSSPGTENTGELFF
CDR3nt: TGTGCCAGCAGCTCCCCCGGGACAGAGAACACCGGGGAGCTGTTTTTT

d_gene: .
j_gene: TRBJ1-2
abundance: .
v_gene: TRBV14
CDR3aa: CASSSAGVGYTF
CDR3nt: TGTGCCAGCAGCTCCGCAGGGGTCGGCTACACCTTC

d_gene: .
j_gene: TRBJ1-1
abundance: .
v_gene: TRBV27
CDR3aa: CASSLTGYTEAFF
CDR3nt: TGTGCCAGCAGCCTTACAGGGTATACTGAAGCTTTCTTT

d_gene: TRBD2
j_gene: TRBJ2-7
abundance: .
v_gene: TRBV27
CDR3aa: CASSLTGGFHYEQYF
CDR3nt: TGTGCCAGCAGTTTAACGGGGGGTTTCCACTACGAGCAGTACTTC

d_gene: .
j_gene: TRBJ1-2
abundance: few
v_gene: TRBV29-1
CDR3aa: CSVETVINYGYTF
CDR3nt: TGCAGCGTTGAGACGGTCATTAACTATGGCTACACCTTC

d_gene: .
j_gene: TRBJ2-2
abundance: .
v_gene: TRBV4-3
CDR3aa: CASSQDRSGNAGELFF
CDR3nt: TGCGCCAGCAGCCAAGATAGGTCAGGGAACGCCGGGGAGCTGTTTTTT

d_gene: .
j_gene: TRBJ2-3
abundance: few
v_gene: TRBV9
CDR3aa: CASSSRFGTDTQYF
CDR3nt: TGTGCCAGCAGCTCCCGTTTCGGCACAGATACGCAGTATTTT

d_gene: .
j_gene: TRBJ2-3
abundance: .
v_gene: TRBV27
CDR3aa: CASSLGATRGDTQYF
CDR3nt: TGTGCCAGCAGTTTGGGGGCCACACGGGGAGATACGCAGTATTTT

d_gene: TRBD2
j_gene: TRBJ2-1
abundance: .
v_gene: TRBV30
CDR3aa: CACIGLAGGEEQFF
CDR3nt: TGTGCCTGTATTGGACTAGCGGGGGGGGAAGAGCAGTTCTTC

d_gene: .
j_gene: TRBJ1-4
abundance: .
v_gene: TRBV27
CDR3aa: CASSWTLAEKLFF
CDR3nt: TGTGCCAGCAGTTGGACACTAGCTGAAAAACTGTTTTTT

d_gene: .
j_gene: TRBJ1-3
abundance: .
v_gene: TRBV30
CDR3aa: CAWSVWGLGPGNTIYF
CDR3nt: TGTGCCTGGAGTGTGTGGGGACTGGGACCTGGAAACACCATATATTTT